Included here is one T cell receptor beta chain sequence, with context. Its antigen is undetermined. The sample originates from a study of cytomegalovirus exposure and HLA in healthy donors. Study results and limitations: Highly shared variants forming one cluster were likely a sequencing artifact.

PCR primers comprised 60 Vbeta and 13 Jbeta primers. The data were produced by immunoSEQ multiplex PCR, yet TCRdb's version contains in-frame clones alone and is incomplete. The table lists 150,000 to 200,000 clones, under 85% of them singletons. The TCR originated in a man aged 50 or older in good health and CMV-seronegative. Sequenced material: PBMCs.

The CDR3 nucleotides read TGCGCCAGCAGCCAAGATAGCGAGCAGTACTTC. It translates to CASSQDSEQYF. The rearrangement uses TRBV4-1 and TRBJ2-7; D unclear. This CDR3 is built from 11 residues. Trimming left V 0 bases short and J 6 bases short, with 3 bases between. Germline CDR1 MGHRA, CDR2 YSYEKL.